This T cell receptor beta chain emerged from a study of liver allograft versus peripheral blood T cells. About the study: Comparative analysis was performed on T cell receptor repertoires from transplanted livers and from recipients' peripheral blood.

CDR3 length: 15 residues. CDR1 and CDR2 from the germline V gene are MNHNY and SVGAGI (reference sequence). The V end lost 4 bases, the J end lost 0 bases, and 10 bases lay between the germline ends. Regarding the study as a whole: Repertoires of T cell receptors that resided inside liver allografts reportedly differed from those in peripheral blood.

Each CDR3 protein gets one entry after TCRdb re-called the reads with MiXCR. The sample holds about 10,000 distinct CDR3 sequences; under 30% are singletons and the top ten take around 1.5%. This clonotype is medium-sized by share. Antigen unknown. This receptor was taken from a human patient who had a liver transplant. Part of the T cells may come from the graft donor. The chain couples TRBV6-6 to TRBJ1-5; TRBD1 is a possible D gene (5 bases). CDR3 in amino acids: CASSSDSNSNQPQHF. The CDR3 region has the DNA TGTGCCAGCAGTTCCGACAGTAATAGCAATCAGCCCCAGCATTTT.